One sample yielded the 19 T cell receptor beta chains listed below, sequenced in a study of blood T cells in healthy people across ages. The authors ran a second PCR of roughly 6 to 12 cycles using a sample-barcoded 5' primer and a J-beta primer mix. Each CDR3 protein is one row after TCRdb ran MiXCR on the 5' RACE reads. Of roughly 550,000 distinct CDR3 sequences in the sample, less than 25% were seen once. The sample was also linked to a second study, of T cells of mothers and their children.

The specimen sequenced was blood. These receptors originate from a boy younger than 18 in good health.

This chain uses TRBV7-2 with TRBJ2-3; 9 bases match TRBD2. With V trimmed by 2 bases and J by 2 bases, 5 bases remained unmatched. The germline gives CDR1 SGHTA, CDR2 FQGNSA. The CDR3 extends over 16 amino acids. This CDR3 is CASSLKAGGPTDTQYF. Written as DNA, the CDR3 is TGTGCCAGCAGCTTAAAAGCGGGGGGACCCACAGATACGCAGTATTTT.

This clonotype has ten or more counts. This chain joins TRBV4-2 and TRBJ1-1; D is uncertain. This CDR3 is 17 amino acids long. V lost 1 base and J 1 base, leaving 16 bases between the germline ends. In germline, CDR1 is LGHNA, CDR2 YNFKEQ. The CDR3 here is CASSQVSRSHWNTEAFF. The CDR3 DNA sequence: TGTGCCAGCAGCCAAGTGTCCAGGAGCCACTGGAACACTGAAGCTTTCTTT.

This clonotype was seen a few times. The V and J genes are TRBV3-1 and TRBJ1-1, with D possibly matching TRBD1 (6 bases). V was clipped by 0 bases and J by 0 bases, with 11 bases between them. This CDR3 has 16 amino acids. CDR1 LGHDT and CDR2 YNNKEL come from the germline V gene (reference sequence). The CDR3 bases are TGTGCCAGCAGCCAAGATTACAGGGCCGTGAACACTGAAGCTTTCTTT. This translates into CASSQDYRAVNTEAFF.

The rearrangement joins TRBV19 to TRBJ2-5, with D possibly TRBD2 on 5 matching bases. The V gene's germline CDR1 is LNHDA and CDR2 SQIVND (reference sequence). The CDR3 loop spans 15 amino acids. V was shortened by 6 bases and J by 0 bases, with 14 bases between the two germline ends. Written as DNA, the CDR3 is TGTGCCAGTAGCCCCGGGAAAGGGCACCAAGAGACCCAGTACTTC. Its protein is CASSPGKGHQETQYF.

In this sample, this clonotype turned up a few times. The chain carries TRBV12-3 or TRBV12-4 and TRBJ2-7; D is tentatively TRBD1 or TRBD2 (5 bases each). The CDR3 length is 13 residues. The V end lost 8 bases, the J end lost 3 bases, and 14 bases lay between the germline ends. As DNA, the CDR3 is TGTGCCAGCGGACGGGACGGAGACTACGAGCAGTACTTC. Translation: CASGRDGDYEQYF.

This clonotype was found a few times. The chain carries TRBV5-1 and TRBJ2-5, with D tentatively TRBD1 (6 bases). The end of the DNA fits TRBJ2-7 better, so the J call may be wrong. Per germline, CDR1 SGHRS and CDR2 YFSETQ. The CDR3 loop spans 15 amino acids. The CDR3 coding sequence is TGCGCCAGCAGCCCGGACAGTTTAAGCTCCTACGAGCAGTACTTC. Translating gives CASSPDSLSSYEQYF.

This clonotype was counted between two and nine times. The V gene is TRBV30, the J gene TRBJ2-5; D is unresolved. Deletions cut 0 bases from V and 9 bases from J, with 11 bases between. Germline values: CDR1 GTSNPN, CDR2 SVGIG (reference sequence). The CDR3 runs 12 residues. CDR3: CAWSVGSPAQYF. As DNA, the CDR3 is TGTGCCTGGAGTGTAGGTTCGCCGGCCCAGTACTTC.

This clonotype was recorded once. V and J are TRBV20-1 and TRBJ2-5; D ambiguous. Trimming removed 4 bases from V and 3 bases from J, with 9 bases in between. CDR3 length equals 12 residues. Looked up from germline, CDR1 is DFQATT and CDR2 is SNEGSKA (reference sequence). CDR3 sequence reads: CSAKPTEETQYF. The CDR3 DNA follows: TGCAGTGCTAAGCCGACGGAAGAGACCCAGTACTTC.

In regard to this clonotype: A much larger clone sits a single nucleotide away, making a read error possible. The chain uses TRBV7-3 and TRBJ2-2, with 7 bases that match TRBD1. This CDR3 has 16 amino acids. Looked up from germline, CDR1 is SGHTA and CDR2 is FQGTGA. Written as DNA, the CDR3 is TGTGCCAGCAGCTCCTCCGGGACAGCGAACACCGGGGAGCTGTTGTTT. Translating it yields CASSSSGTANTGELLF.

This clonotype was detected ten times or more. The chain uses TRBV12-3 or TRBV12-4 and TRBJ2-1, with D perhaps given as TRBD1 or TRBD2 (5 bases each). Between the trimmed V and J ends, which lost 5 bases and 4 bases, there was a span of 9 bases. CDR3 length: 13 residues. CDR3 protein: CASSPGPYNEQFF. In DNA, the CDR3 is TGTGCCAGCAGTCCGGGACCGTACAATGAGCAGTTCTTC.

This clonotype was detected ten times or more. The chain couples TRBV29-1 to TRBJ2-7; D remains ambiguous. The CDR3 length is 13 residues. The ends were cut back, 7 bases at V and 2 bases at J, with 15 bases in the middle. The V gene's germline CDR1 is SQVTM and CDR2 ANQGSEA. Written as DNA, the CDR3 is TGCAGCGCTGCCTTGGTGGATCCCTACGAGCAGTACTTC. Translating gives CSAALVDPYEQYF.

This chain joins TRBV28 and TRBJ1-2, with 9 bases fitting TRBD1. J lost 2 bases, V lost 2 bases, and 6 bases had no gene match. CDR3 size: 16 residues. CDR1 and CDR2 from the germline V gene are MDHEN and SYDVKM. CDR3 in amino acids: CASSLITGGGNYGYTF. The CDR3, as DNA: TGTGCCAGCAGTTTAATCACAGGGGGCGGGAACTATGGCTACACCTTC.

The chain links TRBV20-1 to TRBJ1-1; D not certain. V was trimmed by 2 bases and J by 4 bases, leaving 5 bases between them. The CDR3 contains 11 residues. The germline V gene has CDR1 DFQATT and CDR2 SNEGSKA (reference sequence). Here the CDR3 DNA reads TGCAGTGCTAGATGGGGCACTGAAGCTTTCTTT. It encodes CSARWGTEAFF.

This clonotype was counted only a few times. The V call is TRBV9, the J call TRBJ1-2, with 10 nucleotides matching TRBD1. CDR3 size: 15 residues. Germline lookup yields CDR1 SGDLS and CDR2 YYNGEE. V shed 6 bases, J shed 0 bases, and the junction held 5 bases outside the gene matches. CDR3 sequence: CASTGGQGANYGYTF. The CDR3, as DNA: TGTGCCAGCACGGGCGGACAGGGGGCTAACTATGGCTACACCTTC. Looking up the rest from reference TRBV9 and TRBJ1-2 gives the full variable domain: DSGVTQTPKHLITATGQRVTLRCSPRSGDLSVYWYQQSLDQGLQFLIQYYNGEERAKGNILERFSAQQFPDLHSELNLSSLELGDSALYFCASTGGQGANYGYTFGSGTRLTVV.

This clonotype occurred many times. The genes are TRBV4-3 and TRBJ1-2; unclear D gene. The CDR3 has 12 residues. Between the trimmed V and J ends, which lost 6 bases and 8 bases, there was a span of 13 bases. Germline CDR1 and CDR2: LGHNA and YSLEER. In DNA form, the CDR3 reads TGCGCCAGCAGTGTTGGTGGGTACGGCTACACCTTC. Translating it yields CASSVGGYGYTF.

Comments on this clonotype: Possible read error: a much larger clone is one base away. Without the conserved terminal phenylalanine or tryptophan, this CDR3 likely stems from a read error. The J gene is TRBJ2-6, the V gene TRBV12-3 or TRBV12-4; no clear D. This CDR3 comprises 15 residues. V was trimmed by 3 bases and J by 0 bases, leaving 6 bases between them. Here the CDR3 DNA reads TGTGCCAGCAGTTTTCAAGCCTCTGGGGCCAACGTCCTGACTCTC. Translation gives CASSFQASGANVLTL.

The chain combines TRBV20-1 with TRBJ2-3; TRBD2 aligns across 7 bases. V lost 5 bases and J lost 0; bases outside the gene matches: 8. CDR3 length: 15 residues. The germline V gene has CDR1 DFQATT and CDR2 SNEGSKA (reference sequence). This chain's CDR3 is CSALSGETSTDTQYF. The CDR3 nucleotides read TGCAGTGCTTTGAGCGGGGAAACTAGCACAGATACGCAGTATTTT.

The chain recombines TRBV7-3 with TRBJ1-2; weak D call: TRBD1 (5 bases). Germline lookup yields CDR1 SGHTA and CDR2 FQGTGA. This CDR3 has 13 residues. V was pared by 6 bases and J by 8 bases, with 16 bases between. CDR3 sequence reads: CASSPTAGQGYTF. Here the CDR3 DNA reads TGTGCCAGCAGTCCTACGGCAGGGCAGGGCTACACCTTC.

This clonotype was counted a few times. V is TRBV29-1 and J is TRBJ1-1; 7 bases fit TRBD1. The CDR3 sequence is 15 residues long. Unmatched junction bases numbered 9, after V lost 4 bases and J lost 1 base. Germline V gives CDR1 SQVTM, CDR2 ANQGSEA. CDR3 nucleotide sequence: TGCAGCGTTGGGGATCGACAGGGAACGAACACTGAAGCTTTCTTT. The encoded protein is CSVGDRQGTNTEAFF.